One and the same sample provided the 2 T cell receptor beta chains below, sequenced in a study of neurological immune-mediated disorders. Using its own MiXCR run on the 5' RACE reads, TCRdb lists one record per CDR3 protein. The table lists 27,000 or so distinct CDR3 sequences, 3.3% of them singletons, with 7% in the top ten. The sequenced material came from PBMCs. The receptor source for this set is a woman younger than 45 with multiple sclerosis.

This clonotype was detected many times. CDR3 DNA sequence: TGTGCCAGCAGCCTTCACGGGGCCTCCCACTCAAAAGTCTACACTGAAGCTTTCTTT. Its translation is CASSLHGASHSKVYTEAFF. V and J are TRBV4-2 and TRBJ1-1; tentatively, D is TRBD1 (5 bases). CDR3 length: 19 residues. Deletions cut 4 bases from V and 3 bases from J, with 27 bases between. The germline V gene encodes CDR1 LGHNA and CDR2 YNFKEQ.

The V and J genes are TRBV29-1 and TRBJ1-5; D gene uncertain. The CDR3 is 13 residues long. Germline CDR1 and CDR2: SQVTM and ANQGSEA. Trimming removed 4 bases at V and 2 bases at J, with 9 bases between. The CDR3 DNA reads TGCAGCGTTGTAGTTAAAGGCAATCAGCCCCAGCATTTT. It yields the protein CSVVVKGNQPQHF.